The 22 T cell receptor beta chains listed next were all sequenced from one sample in a study of blood T cells in healthy people across ages. Using a J-beta primer mix together with a sample-barcoded 5' primer, a second PCR was run for about 6 to 11 cycles. TCRdb analysed the 5' RACE reads with MiXCR anew, one entry per CDR3 protein. The sample has about 1.5 million distinct CDR3 sequences; about 42% are singletons. The material sequenced was blood. The receptors come from a woman between 18 and 29 years old in good health.

V usage is TRBV25-1 and J usage is TRBJ2-1; D uncertain. The V and J ends lost 3 bases and 8 bases respectively, with 14 bases between them. Germline CDR1 MGHDK, CDR2 SYGVNS. The CDR3 sequence is 14 residues long. CDR3 nucleotides: TGTGCCAGCAGTGACCCCCGAAGTGTTGATGAGCAGTTCTTC. Protein: CASSDPRSVDEQFF.

The rearrangement uses TRBV2 and TRBJ2-1; D uncertain. Matching the DNA end better, TRBJ2-7 makes the J call doubtful. Germline V lookup: CDR1 SNHLY, CDR2 FYNNEI. CDR3 length: 14 amino acids. The CDR3 coding sequence is TGTGCCAGCAGTGATAACGGATCCTACAATGAGCAGTACTTC. Amino acid sequence: CASSDNGSYNEQYF.

Regarding this clonotype: Germline is not matched at one junction end, which may reflect a read error. The chain combines TRBV12-3 or TRBV12-4 with TRBJ1-2; D not certain. This CDR3 is 14 amino acids long. CDR3 sequence reads: CASSFGPQYYDYTF. In DNA form, the CDR3 reads TGTGCCAGCAGTTTCGGACCGCAGTACTATGACTACACCTTC.

This clonotype has more than one count but fewer than ten. The chain has TRBV30 and TRBJ1-2; D gene uncertain. Trimming took off 4 bases at V and 4 bases at J, with 16 bases between the two ends. CDR1 GTSNPN and CDR2 SVGIG come from the germline V gene (reference sequence). The CDR3 runs to 14 residues. CDR3 in DNA: TGTGCCTGGACCGACCCAGGAGGTTTCTATGGCTACACCTTC. Translation: CAWTDPGGFYGYTF.

The chain is built from TRBV27 and TRBJ1-1, with D unresolved. Trimming cost V 3 bases and J 11 bases, with 10 bases left between them. Germline loops: CDR1 MNHEY, CDR2 SMNVEV (reference sequence). The length of the CDR3 is 11 residues. The CDR3 region is CASSLPPGAFF. The CDR3, as DNA: TGTGCCAGCAGTTTGCCCCCAGGCGCTTTCTTT.

This clonotype has a single count. The V call is TRBV5-1, the J call TRBJ2-3; D gene unclear. V gave up 1 base and J gave up 4 bases, with 10 bases separating them. The CDR3 is 14 amino acids. The V gene's germline CDR1 is SGHRS and CDR2 YFSETQ. The CDR3 nucleotides are TGCGCCAGCAGCTTGTACTCAGGATCAGATACGCAGTATTTT. Amino acid sequence: CASSLYSGSDTQYF.

This clonotype was counted a few times. The chain couples TRBV27 to TRBJ2-3; TRBD1 agrees at 7 bases. CDR1 MNHEY and CDR2 SMNVEV come from the germline V gene (reference sequence). CDR3 length: 16 residues. V gave up 4 bases and J gave up 3 bases; unmatched junction bases: 10. CDR3 protein: CASSSRNRGETDTQYF. The CDR3 DNA sequence: TGTGCCAGCAGTTCCCGAAACAGGGGAGAGACAGATACGCAGTATTTT.

The chain carries TRBV12-3 or TRBV12-4 and TRBJ1-2, with 8 bases that match TRBD1. J gave up 4 bases and V 7 bases, and 5 bases lay outside the gene matches. The CDR3 runs to 13 residues. CDR3 sequence: CASNQGAGYGYTF. CDR3 in DNA: TGTGCCAGCAACCAGGGGGCGGGCTATGGCTACACCTTC.

This clonotype is a singleton in its sample. A read error may produce the germline difference seen at one junction end. The V call is TRBV12-3 or TRBV12-4, the J call TRBJ1-2, with D possibly matching TRBD1 (5 bases). CDR3 length: 12 amino acids. The CDR3 reads CANSRDVEGYTF. DNA for the CDR3: TGTGCCAACAGTCGGGACGTGGAAGGCTACACCTTC.

The chain employs TRBV20-1 and TRBJ1-2; the D is unclear. V dropped 4 bases and J dropped 4 bases, with 16 bases sitting between them. The CDR3 totals 14 residues. Germline CDR1 reads DFQATT; CDR2 reads SNEGSKA (reference sequence). The CDR3 sequence is CSANPGVMVYGYTF. CDR3 bases: TGCAGTGCTAACCCGGGAGTGATGGTCTATGGCTACACCTTC.

This clonotype was observed a handful of times. The rearrangement joins TRBV20-1 to TRBJ2-2, with a weak D call TRBD2 (5 bases). This CDR3 region has 14 residues. V was clipped by 3 bases and J by 4 bases, with 12 bases between them. In germline, CDR1 is DFQATT, CDR2 SNEGSKA (reference sequence). The CDR3, as DNA: TGCAGTGCTAGTTCCCCACGGGGCACCGGGGAGCTGTTTTTT. Protein product: CSASSPRGTGELFF.

The sample holds many counts of this clonotype. The chain uses TRBV10-3 and TRBJ1-2; D gene uncertain. The V end lost 0 bases, the J end lost 5 bases, and 7 bases lay between the germline ends. The CDR3 is made up of 13 amino acids. Germline CDR1 reads ENHRY; CDR2 reads SYGVKD. The CDR3 spells CAISESSVYGYTF. In DNA form, the CDR3 reads TGTGCCATCAGTGAGTCATCAGTATATGGCTACACCTTC.

This clonotype appeared many times. This chain connects TRBV28 to TRBJ2-7, with 10 nucleotides matching TRBD1. Germline trimming cut 6 bases from V and 6 bases from J; bases unmatched to any gene: 8. The V gene's germline CDR1 is MDHEN and CDR2 SYDVKM. The CDR3 loop spans 14 amino acids. The DNA of the CDR3 is TGTGCCAGCAGCCAGGGACAGGGGATTTTCGAGCAGTACTTC. It translates to CASSQGQGIFEQYF. The full variable domain, its missing parts supplied by reference TRBV28 and TRBJ2-7, is DVKVTQSSRYLVKRTGEKVFLECVQDMDHENMFWYRQDPGLGLRLIYFSYDVKMKEKGDIPEGYSVSREKKERFSLILESASTNQTSMYLCASSQGQGIFEQYFGPGTRLTVT.

A note on this clonotype: A read error may account for a junction end that differs from germline. The chain joins TRBV12-3 or TRBV12-4 to TRBJ1-1; tentatively, D is TRBD1 (6 bases). This CDR3 has 13 residues. The DNA of the CDR3 is TGTGTCAGCAGTTTAGGGGGGGGGACTGAAGCTTTCTTT. It specifies CVSSLGGGTEAFF.

This clonotype was seen a few times. The gene calls are TRBV12-3 or TRBV12-4 and TRBJ2-4; no definite D call. The CDR3 is 13 amino acids. V was clipped by 7 bases and J by 0 bases, with 7 bases between them. This chain's CDR3 is CASKVVAKNIQYF. Written as DNA, the CDR3 is TGTGCCAGCAAGGTGGTAGCCAAAAACATTCAGTACTTC.

The chain employs TRBV5-7 and TRBJ1-2, with D possibly TRBD1 on 5 matching bases. TRBV5-7 is an ORF; its function is uncertain. V lost 0 bases to trimming and J lost 2 bases, with 17 bases between them. The CDR3 runs 17 residues. The CDR3 region has the DNA TGTGCCAGCAGCTTGGAGAGACAGTCCCCTGAGAACTATGGCTACACCTTC. Translating it yields CASSLERQSPENYGYTF.

V is TRBV21-1 and J is TRBJ2-2; TRBD1, as called in the table, went unchecked against the DNA. TRBV21-1 is described as a pseudogene. The CDR3 is made up of 17 amino acids. CDR3 residues: CASSTGQGPANTGELFF. In DNA form, the CDR3 reads TGTGCCAGCAGCACCGGACAGGGCCCCGCGAACACCGGGGAGCTGTTTTTT.

V is TRBV6-2 or TRBV6-3 and J is TRBJ2-7, with D uncertain. The CDR3 runs to 13 residues. Germline CDR1 MNHEY, CDR2 SVGEGT. Trimming removed 3 bases at V and 3 bases at J, with 9 bases between. CDR3 region: CASSYLRYYEQYF. The CDR3 nucleotides read TGTGCCAGCAGTTATCTCAGATACTACGAGCAGTACTTC.

The V and J genes are TRBV6-6 and TRBJ2-4; 12 nucleotides match TRBD2. The last part of the DNA fits TRBJ2-7 better; the J call may be wrong. Germline V gene sequence: CDR1 MNHNY, CDR2 SVGAGI (reference sequence). This CDR3 region has 15 residues. As DNA, the CDR3 is TGTGCCAGTAGGGGGACTAGCGGGTTTATCCACGAGCAGTACTTC. This gives the protein CASRGTSGFIHEQYF.

The chain recombines TRBV21-1 with TRBJ2-3. TRBV21-1 corresponds to a pseudogene. This CDR3 spans 14 amino acids. CDR3 sequence (DNA): TGTGCCAGCAGCAAAGTGGTGAACACAGATGCGCAGTATTTT. Protein sequence: CASSKVVNTDAQYF.

This clonotype was seen ten or more times. The rearrangement joins TRBV25-1 to TRBJ2-1; unclear D gene. The CDR3 runs 13 residues. The germline V gene encodes CDR1 MGHDK and CDR2 SYGVNS. Between the trimmed V and J ends, which lost 4 bases and 9 bases, there was a span of 13 bases. The CDR3 DNA reads as TGTGCCAGCAGTGTTGGCTACTCGAGTGAGCAGTTCTTC. Amino acids: CASSVGYSSEQFF.

This clonotype was counted between two and nine times. The genes are TRBV20-1 and TRBJ2-7; 9 bases fit TRBD2. Germline loops: CDR1 DFQATT, CDR2 SNEGSKA (reference sequence). The CDR3 is made up of 16 amino acids. V shed 3 bases and J 6 bases; nucleotides not matched to a gene: 15. CDR3 region: CSASVLAGSGKGEQYF. The CDR3 nucleotides are TGCAGTGCTAGTGTTCTAGCGGGGTCCGGCAAGGGCGAGCAGTACTTC.